These 21 T cell receptor beta chains were all obtained from the same sample, sequenced in a study of regulatory T cells in long-lasting Graves disease (dated by TCRdb to the early 2020s). What the time point label conveys for this sample: newly diagnosed GD, antithyroid drugs for less than 3 months. RNA was extracted from PBMCs in TRIzol for both TCR sequencing and RNA sequencing. Receptors were amplified or captured by multiplex PCR. The instrument was an Illumina HiSeq 4000. TCR beta libraries were built with iRepertoire HTBI primers and Arm-PCR amplification of CDR3 regions. Clones were called with MiXCR by TCRdb after fastp trimmed the public reads at Q25, and only in-frame beta chains were retained. Rows matching on CDR3 protein sequence are summarized as one entry with the most common DNA and genes. Across this sample there are 530,000 or so distinct CDR3 sequences, with roughly 15% seen only once. Of the sample, 12% falls within the top ten clones.

The same specimen was also included in a second study, on T cells in Graves' hyperthyroidism and ophthalmopathy.

The starting material was peripheral blood mononuclear cells (PBMCs), obtained at new diagnosis, from a patient treated with antithyroid drugs. The origin of the receptors is a man aged 18-30 years with Graves disease. Donor details come from another sample of the same person, matched by shared clones.

This clonotype was seen repeatedly, ten times or more. The chain joins TRBV18 to TRBJ2-1; 8 positions agree with TRBD2. The CDR3 spans 15 residues. Trimming cost V 0 bases and J 7 bases; bases outside gene matches: 5. CDR1 and CDR2 (germline): KGHSH, LQKENI. The CDR3 DNA is TGTGCCAGCTCACCACCCAGCGGGAGTCTGAATGAGCAGTTCTTC. This translates into CASSPPSGSLNEQFF.

This clonotype turned up a few times. The chain links TRBV6-5 to TRBJ1-2; 7 nucleotides match TRBD1. The V and J ends lost 2 bases and 3 bases, in that order; junction bases with no gene match: 3. This CDR3 is built from 14 residues. In germline, CDR1 is MNHEY, CDR2 SVGAGI. The CDR3 loop reads CASSYEGGHYGYTF. CDR3 sequence (DNA): TGTGCCAGCAGTTACGAAGGGGGCCACTATGGCTACACCTTC.

Comments on this clonotype: A much larger clone sits a single nucleotide away, making a read error possible. This sequence joins TRBV11-2 and TRBJ2-3; D is unclear. The germline gives CDR1 SGHAT, CDR2 FQNNGV. CDR3 size: 15 residues. Trimming shortened V by 6 bases and J by 0 bases, and 13 bases separated the two germline ends. CDR3 region: CASSSSESSTDTQYF. CDR3 nucleotides: TGTGCCAGCAGTTCCAGCGAGTCTAGCACAGATACGCAGTATTTT.

This clonotype was observed a single time. With a much larger clone just one base away, this may be a read error. The chain links TRBV12-3 or TRBV12-4 to TRBJ2-1; a possible D gene is TRBD2 (6 bases). This CDR3 has 13 amino acids. The V end was cut by 2 bases, the J end by 12 bases, with 14 bases between. CDR3 bases: TGTGCCAGCAGTTTATCCCCCCCCGGGGGGCAGTTCTTC. It specifies CASSLSPPGGQFF.

This clonotype has just a few counts. The rearrangement joins TRBV19 to TRBJ2-1; TRBD1 agrees at 8 bases. V lost 2 bases to trimming and J lost 7 bases; unmatched junction nucleotides: 10. Germline V lookup: CDR1 LNHDA, CDR2 SQIVND (reference sequence). The CDR3 spans 16 residues. The CDR3 bases are TGTGCCAGTAGTATACCCTGGCAGGGGGCTGGGAATGAGCAGTTCTTC. This encodes CASSIPWQGAGNEQFF.

This clonotype occurred a few times. The chain employs TRBV7-2 and TRBJ1-6, with a tentative D call TRBD1 (5 bases). The CDR3 contains 15 residues. CDR1 is SGHTA, CDR2 FQGNSA, per germline. V lost 6 bases and J 4 bases, leaving 13 bases between the germline ends. This CDR3 is CASSVGGLYNSPLHF. CDR3 nucleotide sequence: TGTGCCAGCAGTGTCGGGGGACTTTATAATTCACCCCTCCACTTT.

This clonotype was observed a handful of times. This CDR3 reads CASRDRQGMFYEQYF. DNA for the CDR3: TGCGCCAGCAGGGACAGACAGGGAATGTTCTACGAGCAGTACTTC. The V gene is TRBV10-2, the J gene TRBJ2-7; TRBD1 matches 7 bases. This CDR3 spans 15 amino acids. CDR1 is WSHSY and CDR2 is SAAADI in the germline V gene. Trimming cost V 6 bases and J 3 bases; bases outside gene matches: 11.

This rearrangement joins TRBV4-1 to TRBJ1-4, with TRBD1 as a possible D gene (5 bases). Deletions cut 1 base from V and 7 bases from J, with 16 bases between. Looked up from germline, CDR1 is MGHRA and CDR2 is YSYEKL. This CDR3 spans 16 amino acids. For the CDR3, the DNA is TGCGCCAGCAGCCAAGTGGGAGGCAGGGTGGCTGAAAAACTGTTTTTT. Translating gives CASSQVGGRVAEKLFF.

This clonotype has just a few counts. The V gene is TRBV10-2, the J gene TRBJ2-3, with 9 bases matching TRBD2. Germline V gene lookup returns CDR1 WSHSY and CDR2 SAAADI. This CDR3 is built from 14 residues. J was trimmed by 3 bases and V by 10 bases; bases with no gene match: 8. In nucleotides, the CDR3 is TGCGCCACCCATAGCGGGAGTGCGACAGATACGCAGTATTTT. It encodes CATHSGSATDTQYF.

The chain links TRBV30 to TRBJ2-1, with 8 bases lining up with TRBD2. This CDR3 region has 14 residues. Unmatched junction bases numbered 7, after V lost 0 bases and J lost 9 bases. From germline, CDR1 is GTSNPN and CDR2 SVGIG (reference sequence). This CDR3 is CAWSVGLVGGEQFF. DNA of the CDR3: TGTGCCTGGAGTGTGGGACTAGTGGGCGGTGAGCAGTTCTTC.

This clonotype was seen repeatedly, ten times or more. The rearrangement uses TRBV11-2 and TRBJ2-7, with TRBD1 as a possible D gene (6 bases). Germline lookup yields CDR1 SGHAT and CDR2 FQNNGV. Trimming took off 2 bases at V and 5 bases at J, with 13 bases between the two ends. There are 14 residues in the CDR3. Here the CDR3 DNA reads TGTGCCAGCAGCTTATGGCAGGGGAGCGACGAGCAGTACTTC. Its protein is CASSLWQGSDEQYF. Full variable domain (remainder filled in from reference TRBV11-2 and TRBJ2-7): EAGVAQSPRYKIIEKRQSVAFWCNPISGHATLYWYQQILGQGPKLLIQFQNNGVVDDSQLPKDRFSAERLKGVDSTLKIQPAKLEDSAVYLCASSLWQGSDEQYFGPGTRLTVT.

This clonotype has a handful of counts. J is TRBJ1-2 and V is TRBV19, with a possible D match to TRBD1 (5 bases). Germline assignment: CDR1 LNHDA and CDR2 SQIVND (reference sequence). V gave up 8 bases and J gave up 3 bases, with 13 bases separating them. The CDR3 consists of 13 residues. The CDR3 region has the DNA TGTGCCAGTGGGGAGGGGTTCGACTATGGCTACACCTTC. Protein product: CASGEGFDYGYTF. Together with reference TRBV19 and TRBJ1-2, the CDR3 gives the full variable domain: DGGITQSPKYLFRKEGQNVTLSCEQNLNHDAMYWYRQDPGQGLRLIYYSQIVNDFQKGDIAEGYSVSREKKESFPLTVTSAQKNPTAFYLCASGEGFDYGYTFGSGTRLTVV.

Of note for this clonotype: A much bigger clone sits one base away, suggesting this may be a read error. The rearrangement links TRBV6-2 or TRBV6-3 to TRBJ2-1; the match to TRBD2 covers 11 bases. J was trimmed by 12 bases and V by 5 bases; bases with no gene match: 12. The length of the CDR3 is 15 residues. The V gene's germline CDR1 is MNHEY and CDR2 SVGEGT. The DNA of the CDR3 is TGTGCCAGCAGTGACGGGGGGACTAGCGGCTCGGGGCAGTTCTTC. This codes for CASSDGGTSGSGQFF.

This sequence joins TRBV2 and TRBJ1-1, with TRBD1 identical over 11 bases. The CDR3 is 14 amino acids. With 7 bases clipped from V and 1 base from J, the junction kept 2 bases outside the gene matches. Germline assignment: CDR1 SNHLY and CDR2 FYNNEI. In DNA, the CDR3 is TGTGCCAGCACCGGGACAGGGGGGAACACTGAAGCTTTCTTT. This gives the protein CASTGTGGNTEAFF.

This clonotype qualifies as medium-sized. This rearrangement joins TRBV27 to TRBJ2-3, with 9 bases aligning to TRBD2. The CDR3 consists of 16 residues. With 8 bases clipped from V and 2 bases from J, the junction kept 11 bases outside the gene matches. CDR1 and CDR2 from the germline V gene are MNHEY and SMNVEV (reference sequence). The CDR3 coding sequence is TGTGCCAGCCGATTTAGCGGGAGACGTATCACAGATACGCAGTATTTT. Amino acid sequence: CASRFSGRRITDTQYF.

At least ten counts were recorded for this clonotype. The CDR3: CASSLMLAGDETQYF. CDR3 in DNA: TGTGCCAGCAGCTTGATGCTAGCGGGAGACGAGACCCAGTACTTC. The V and J genes are TRBV5-6 and TRBJ2-1; 10 nucleotides align to TRBD2. The closer fit of TRBJ2-5 to the DNA end suggests the J call may be wrong. Germline loops: CDR1 SGHDT, CDR2 YYEEEE. CDR3 length equals 15 residues.

In its sample, this clonotype was seen many times. The chain is built from TRBV28 and TRBJ2-5; tentatively, D is TRBD1 (6 bases). Trimming pared 7 bases from V and 3 bases from J, leaving 12 bases between. Germline V gene sequence: CDR1 MDHEN, CDR2 SYDVKM. This CDR3 spans 13 amino acids. CDR3 region: CASIRPGEETQYF. The CDR3 DNA follows: TGTGCCAGCATTCGTCCAGGGGAAGAGACCCAGTACTTC.

This clonotype was picked up many times. V gene TRBV7-9 combines with J gene TRBJ2-5; 8 nucleotides align to TRBD1. The germline V gene encodes CDR1 SEHNR and CDR2 FQNEAQ (reference sequence). The CDR3 runs 14 residues. J was trimmed by 7 bases and V by 5 bases; bases with no gene match: 9. The chain's CDR3 is CASSPRDRGLTQYF. In DNA, the CDR3 is TGTGCCAGCAGCCCGCGTGACAGGGGCTTGACCCAGTACTTC.

In its sample, this clonotype was seen many times. V and J are TRBV12-3 or TRBV12-4 and TRBJ2-7, with TRBD1 matching over 11 bases. Trimming took 4 bases from V and 3 from J; bases not matched to a gene: 5. This CDR3 spans 15 amino acids. CDR3 sequence (DNA): TGTGCCAGCAGTTACGGGACAGGGGGGGACTACGAGCAGTACTTC. Encoded protein: CASSYGTGGDYEQYF.

This clonotype was seen ten or more times. The chain has TRBV5-1 and TRBJ2-3; D assignment may be TRBD1 or TRBD2 (5 bases each). CDR3 length equals 16 residues. The V end was cut by 0 bases, the J end by 4 bases, with 15 bases between. The germline gives CDR1 SGHRS, CDR2 YFSETQ. CDR3 nucleotide sequence: TGCGCCAGCAGCTTGGCCTCGTCTAGAGGGGCAGATACGCAGTATTTT. This gives the protein CASSLASSRGADTQYF.

This clonotype was counted a single time. A read error may explain this, as a much larger clone is one base away. This sequence joins TRBV27 and TRBJ2-2, with a weak D call TRBD1 (6 bases). The V gene's germline CDR1 is MNHEY and CDR2 SMNVEV (reference sequence). The CDR3 runs to 15 residues. DNA for the CDR3: TGTGCCAGCAGTCCGTACAGGGAAGGCACCGGGGAGCTGTCTTTT. Translated: CASSPYREGTGELSF.